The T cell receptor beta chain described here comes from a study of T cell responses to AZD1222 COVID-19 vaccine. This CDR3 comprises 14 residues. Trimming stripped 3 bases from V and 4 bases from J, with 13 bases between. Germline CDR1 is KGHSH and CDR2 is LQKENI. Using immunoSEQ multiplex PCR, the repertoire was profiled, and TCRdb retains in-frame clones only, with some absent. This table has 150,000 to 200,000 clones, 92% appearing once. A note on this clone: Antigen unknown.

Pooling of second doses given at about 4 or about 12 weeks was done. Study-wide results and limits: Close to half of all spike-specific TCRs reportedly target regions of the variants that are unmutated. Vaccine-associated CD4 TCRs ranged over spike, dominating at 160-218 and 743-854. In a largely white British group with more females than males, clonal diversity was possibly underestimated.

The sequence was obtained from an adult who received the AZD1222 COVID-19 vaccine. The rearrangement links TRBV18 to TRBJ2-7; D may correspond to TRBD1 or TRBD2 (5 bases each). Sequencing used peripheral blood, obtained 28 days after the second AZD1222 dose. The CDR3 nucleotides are TGTGCCAGCTCACCCGAGGGGAATTTATACGAGCAGTACTTC. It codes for CASSPEGNLYEQYF.